Each of the 7 T cell receptor beta chains below was sequenced from the same sample in a study of T cells in Graves' hyperthyroidism and ophthalmopathy. From RNA transcripts, TCR beta CDR3 regions were amplified. The primer set for the first-round RT-PCR of the TCR CDR3 was HTBI. TCRdb used MiXCR to reprocess the multiplex PCR reads, holding one entry per CDR3 protein. Here the sample spans approximately 530,000 distinct CDR3 sequences, over 15% being singletons. Sample: blood. The receptor set was obtained from a woman aged 18 to 35 with Graves' hyperthyroidism.

The sample holds a few counts of this clonotype. V gene TRBV20-1 combines with J gene TRBJ1-4; D is unresolved. Germline assignment: CDR1 DFQATT and CDR2 SNEGSKA (reference sequence). CDR3 length equals 14 residues. The germline V and J ends were trimmed by 3 bases and 0 bases, with 8 bases remaining between them. Here the CDR3 reads CSARPISTNEKLFF. In DNA form, the CDR3 reads TGCAGTGCTAGGCCGATTTCAACTAATGAAAAACTGTTTTTT.

This clonotype has a handful of counts. The CDR3 nucleotides are TGTGCCAGCAGTGAACCCAGGGGACGCAGCTATGGCTACACCTTC. Amino acid sequence: CASSEPRGRSYGYTF. V gene TRBV6-1 combines with J gene TRBJ1-2; D is possibly TRBD1 (6 bases). V lost 2 bases to trimming and J lost 4 bases, with 14 bases between them. The germline V gene has CDR1 MNHNS and CDR2 SASEGT. The CDR3 runs 15 residues.

Many counts were recorded for this clonotype. This rearrangement joins TRBV12-3 or TRBV12-4 to TRBJ1-1, with D possibly being TRBD1 (5 bases). Trimming stripped 7 bases from V and 8 bases from J, with 8 bases between. CDR3 size: 10 residues. CDR3 nucleotides: TGTGCCAGCAAGGGGTCAGAAGCTTTCTTT. Amino acids: CASKGSEAFF.

This clonotype was recorded many times. J is TRBJ2-5 and V is TRBV28; TRBD2 matches 7 bases. CDR1 is MDHEN, CDR2 SYDVKM, per germline. This CDR3 region has 13 residues. V was pared by 6 bases and J by 5 bases, with 6 bases of the junction left unmatched. In DNA, the CDR3 is TGTGCCAGCAGCCGCGGGAGTGAGGAGACCCAGTACTTC. Translated: CASSRGSEETQYF.

Only a few counts were recorded for this clonotype. The V and J genes are TRBV12-5 and TRBJ2-4; 9 bases are shared with TRBD1. The CDR3 spans 14 residues. CDR1 LGHNT and CDR2 FRNRAP come from the germline V gene. V lost 3 bases, J lost 5 bases, and 2 bases stayed unmatched. In DNA, the CDR3 is TGTGCTAGTGGTTTACGACAGGGGGAAAACATTCAGTACTTC. Amino acid sequence: CASGLRQGENIQYF.

This clonotype was observed many times. The chain is built from TRBV20-1 and TRBJ2-1; 9 bases agree with TRBD2. V lost 1 base to trimming and J lost 5 bases; unmatched junction nucleotides: 6. Germline V gives CDR1 DFQATT, CDR2 SNEGSKA (reference sequence). The CDR3 is made up of 15 amino acids. CDR3 nucleotides: TGCAGTGCTAGAGCGTCTAGCGGGATAAACAATGAGCAGTTCTTC. Translation: CSARASSGINNEQFF.

This clonotype was observed a few times. The chain carries TRBV19 and TRBJ2-5; D perhaps matches TRBD1 (6 bases). Looked up from germline, CDR1 is LNHDA and CDR2 is SQIVND (reference sequence). The CDR3 is 14 residues long. The ends were cut back, 3 bases at V and 7 bases at J, with 15 bases in the middle. The CDR3 nucleotides read TGTGCCAGTAGTATGGGGGCAGCGATTCGGACCCAGTACTTC. Residues: CASSMGAAIRTQYF. Full variable domain (rest looked up from reference TRBV19 and TRBJ2-5): DGGITQSPKYLFRKEGQNVTLSCEQNLNHDAMYWYRQDPGQGLRLIYYSQIVNDFQKGDIAEGYSVSREKKESFPLTVTSAQKNPTAFYLCASSMGAAIRTQYFGPGTRLLVL.